The 5 T cell receptor beta chains reported below all come from one sample, sequenced in a study of blood T cell repertoires in COVID-19. Produced via immunoSEQ multiplex PCR; TCRdb's table is partial and in-frame only. Of around 130,000 clones in the sample, about 81% were seen once. Sequenced sample: PBMCs or T cells enriched from blood (not recorded which). These receptors were taken from a man aged 35 to 55 with acute COVID-19.

V usage is TRBV19 and J usage is TRBJ1-1; possible D gene TRBD1, 5 bases. V gave up 5 bases and J gave up 4 bases, with 14 bases separating them. Germline V gives CDR1 LNHDA, CDR2 SQIVND (reference sequence). The CDR3 runs 14 residues. CDR3 sequence reads: CASSSQGVSTEAFF. CDR3 coding DNA: TGTGCCAGTAGTTCCCAAGGGGTTTCCACTGAAGCTTTCTTT.

This chain uses TRBV5-1 with TRBJ2-3; D remains ambiguous. This CDR3 region has 15 residues. V was cut by 0 bases and J by 5 bases, with 13 bases left in between. CDR1 and CDR2 (germline): SGHRS, YFSETQ. In nucleotides, the CDR3 is TGCGCCAGCAGCTTGGACTCACCAGCGAAAGATACGCAGTATTTT. The encoded protein is CASSLDSPAKDTQYF.

V gene TRBV3-1 (or the pseudogene TRBV3-2) combines with J gene TRBJ2-5, with 11 bases matching TRBD2. CDR1 is LGHDT and CDR2 is YNNKEL in the germline V gene (reference sequence). This CDR3 has 16 amino acids. Germline trimming cut 3 bases from V and 1 base from J; bases unmatched to any gene: 4. CDR3 coding DNA: TGTGCCAGCAGCCAGGCCGGGACTAGCGGCCAAGAGACCCAGTACTTC. Its protein product is CASSQAGTSGQETQYF.

The V gene is TRBV5-1, the J gene TRBJ2-5, with TRBD1 identical over 8 bases. Germline CDR1 SGHRS, CDR2 YFSETQ. V trimming: 4 bases; J trimming: 4 bases; junction bases outside the gene matches: 18. The CDR3 runs to 18 residues. The CDR3 nucleotides read TGCGCCAGCAGCCCCCTTTTTGACCCAGGGGGCGAGTCAGAGACCCAGTACTTC. This sequence encodes CASSPLFDPGGESETQYF.

This sequence joins TRBV18 and TRBJ2-7; weak D call: TRBD1 (6 bases). The V end was cut by 2 bases, the J end by 3 bases, with 11 bases between. Germline CDR1 and CDR2: KGHSH and LQKENI. The CDR3 runs 14 residues. The DNA for the CDR3 is TGTGCCAGCTCACCAAGGCAGGGGATCTACGAGCAGTACTTC. Its translation: CASSPRQGIYEQYF. Combining the CDR3 with reference TRBV18 and TRBJ2-7 gives the whole variable domain NAGVMQNPRHLVRRRGQEARLRCSPMKGHSHVYWYRQLPEEGLKFMVYLQKENIIDESGMPKERFSAEFPKEGPSILRIQQVVRGDSAAYFCASSPRQGIYEQYFGPGTRLTVT.